A single sample gave rise to the 16 T cell receptor beta chains below, sequenced in a study of shared clonotypes between healthy human individuals. Naive CD8 populations comprised CD45RO-negative cells positively selected for CCR7, excluding terminally differentiated effector memory CD45RA+ cells. TCRdb keeps only in-frame clones here, not all; method: immunoSEQ multiplex PCR. Here the sample spans about 820,000 clones, 80% to 95% being singletons. The sequencing input was naive CD8+ T cells sorted from blood. The receptors stem from a man aged 30 to 39 in good health.

The chain is built from TRBV2 and TRBJ1-2; D might be TRBD1 (5 bases). The CDR3 spans 13 residues. V lost 7 bases to trimming and J lost 6 bases, with 15 bases between them. Per germline, CDR1 SNHLY and CDR2 FYNNEI. The CDR3 region has the DNA TGTGCCAGCAAGGGGAAAGAACGCGATGGCTACACCTTC. Residues: CASKGKERDGYTF.

This chain uses TRBV9 with TRBJ2-7, with a weak D call TRBD2 (5 bases). Germline V CDR1 and CDR2: SGDLS, YYNGEE. The CDR3 length is 14 residues. V was clipped by 0 bases and J by 2 bases, with 9 bases between them. CDR3 DNA sequence: TGTGCCAGCAGCGTAGAAGCGGTCCCCTACGAGCAGTACTTC. It yields the protein CASSVEAVPYEQYF.

The V call is TRBV29-1, the J call TRBJ2-7; a weak D match, TRBD1 (5 bases). The ends were cut back, 4 bases at V and 3 bases at J, with 10 bases in the middle. Germline loops: CDR1 SQVTM, CDR2 ANQGSEA. The CDR3 covers 12 residues. This CDR3 reads CSVADTDYEQYF. CDR3 bases: TGCAGCGTTGCGGACACTGACTACGAGCAGTACTTC.

The chain recombines TRBV6-6 with TRBJ2-3; tentative D call: TRBD2 (5 bases). Trimming removed 2 bases at V and 5 bases at J, with 14 bases between. Per the germline V gene, CDR1 is MNHNY and CDR2 is SVGAGI (reference sequence). The CDR3 loop spans 15 amino acids. The CDR3 DNA reads as TGTGCCAGCAGTTACCCCGGGGAAGGTAAAGATACGCAGTATTTT. Translated: CASSYPGEGKDTQYF.

The chain links TRBV6-1 to TRBJ2-1; D is unclear. V lost 0 bases to trimming and J lost 8 bases, with 8 bases between them. Germline assignment: CDR1 MNHNS and CDR2 SASEGT. The CDR3 sequence is 13 residues long. The CDR3: CASSEALHDEQFF. CDR3 in DNA: TGTGCCAGCAGTGAAGCTTTACATGATGAGCAGTTCTTC.

This rearrangement joins TRBV4-1 to TRBJ2-5; 9 nucleotides align to TRBD1. V lost 3 bases, J lost 5 bases, and 4 bases stayed unmatched. The CDR3 contains 14 residues. Germline-derived CDR1 and CDR2 are MGHRA and YSYEKL. The CDR3 coding sequence is TGCGCCAGCAGCCAGACAGGGGGTGACGAGACCCAGTACTTC. Translation gives CASSQTGGDETQYF.

V usage is TRBV9 and J usage is TRBJ2-7; 12 bases line up with TRBD1. V was pared by 2 bases and J by 4 bases, with 7 bases of the junction left unmatched. The germline V gene encodes CDR1 SGDLS and CDR2 YYNGEE. This CDR3 spans 16 amino acids. The CDR3 sequence is CASSVSGTGGWYEQYF. The CDR3 nucleotides are TGTGCCAGCAGCGTTTCAGGGACAGGGGGCTGGTACGAGCAGTACTTC.

This clone showed up just once. The chain joins TRBV28 to TRBJ2-7, with D possibly matching TRBD2 (5 bases). V was shortened by 1 base and J by 6 bases, with 13 bases between the two germline ends. Germline CDR1 and CDR2: MDHEN and SYDVKM. The CDR3 extends over 14 amino acids. As DNA, the CDR3 is TGTGCCAGCAGTTTATTCTTAGGGAGCGGCGAGCAGTACTTC. It is translated as CASSLFLGSGEQYF.

The chain has TRBV14 and TRBJ2-5, with TRBD2 matching over 7 bases. The CDR3 covers 14 residues. V trimming: 4 bases; J trimming: 1 base; junction bases outside the gene matches: 3. Germline values: CDR1 SGHDN, CDR2 FVKESK. CDR3 sequence reads: CASSRWEGQETQYF. CDR3 nucleotides: TGTGCCAGCAGCCGATGGGAGGGCCAAGAGACCCAGTACTTC.

CDR3 nucleotide sequence: TGTGCCAGCAGTTTCGCGACAGGGGGCTCGAATGAGCAGTACTTC. It is translated as CASSFATGGSNEQYF. This chain joins TRBV27 and TRBJ2-7; 10 nucleotides agree with TRBD1. The CDR3 contains 15 residues. V dropped 3 bases and J dropped 7; count of bases not matched to a gene: 9. Germline lookup yields CDR1 MNHEY and CDR2 SMNVEV (reference sequence).

Turning to this clone: This sample also contains other DNA sequences that code for the same CDR3. CDR3 DNA: TGTGCCACCAGCAGAGGCCTAGCGGGAGGAAATGAGCAGTTCTTC. Its protein is CATSRGLAGGNEQFF. This chain joins TRBV15 and TRBJ2-1; 11 positions agree with TRBD2. V was clipped by 1 base and J by 7 bases; unmatched bases: 3. CDR1 is LNHNV, CDR2 YYDKDF, per germline (reference sequence). CDR3 length equals 15 residues.

The rearrangement joins TRBV27 to TRBJ2-5; D possibly corresponds to TRBD1 (6 bases). Trimming shortened V by 4 bases and J by 0 bases, and 15 bases separated the two germline ends. CDR1 and CDR2 from the germline V gene are MNHEY and SMNVEV (reference sequence). This CDR3 is 16 amino acids long. The CDR3 sequence is CASSSPGRDNQETQYF. The CDR3 DNA reads as TGTGCCAGCAGTTCGCCGGGACGGGACAACCAAGAGACCCAGTACTTC.

The chain carries TRBV5-1 and TRBJ2-2; 8 bases match TRBD2. CDR3 length equals 16 residues. V shed 0 bases, J shed 4 bases, and the junction held 5 bases outside the gene matches. Germline CDR1 SGHRS, CDR2 YFSETQ. CDR3 nucleotide sequence: TGCGCCAGCAGCTTGGCTCTAGCGGGTTTCACCGGGGAGCTGTTTTTT. Translated, it gives CASSLALAGFTGELFF.

The chain has TRBV25-1 and TRBJ2-5, with 7 positions matching TRBD2. The CDR3 extends over 16 amino acids. Germline V gene sequence: CDR1 MGHDK, CDR2 SYGVNS. The trim removed 1 base at V and 1 base at J, leaving 6 bases unmatched. The CDR3 loop is CASSESREGLQETQYF. DNA for the CDR3: TGTGCCAGCAGTGAATCTAGGGAGGGGCTCCAAGAGACCCAGTACTTC.

The V gene is TRBV29-1, the J gene TRBJ2-1; 10 nucleotides align to TRBD2. The CDR3 runs 18 residues. With V trimmed by 0 bases and J by 2 bases, 10 bases remained unmatched. The V gene's germline CDR1 is SQVTM and CDR2 ANQGSEA. CDR3 amino acids: CSVEDGRAGGPTYNEQFF. The CDR3 coding sequence is TGCAGCGTTGAAGATGGGCGAGCGGGAGGGCCCACCTACAATGAGCAGTTCTTC.

Only one count was recorded for this clone. This sequence joins TRBV6-5 and TRBJ2-3; either TRBD1 or TRBD2 may supply D (6 bases each). V was pared by 8 bases and J by 12 bases, with 24 bases between. The germline CDR1 and CDR2 sequences are MNHEY and SVGAGI. The CDR3 sequence is 14 residues long. CDR3 nucleotides: TGTGCCAGCCGGGGGCAGCCCCTAATACAGATACAGTATTTT. Residues: CASRGQPLIQIQYF.